A single sample gave rise to the 23 T cell receptor beta chains below, sequenced in a study of T cell responses to AZD1222 COVID-19 vaccine. Assay used: immunoSEQ multiplex PCR; TCRdb lists only in-frame clones, some missing. The table includes more than 70,000 clones, more than 85% detected once. Material: peripheral blood, obtained 28 days after the second AZD1222 dose. These receptors all stem from an adult who received the AZD1222 COVID-19 vaccine.

This clone was found once. The chain has TRBV7-8 and TRBJ1-4; TRBD1 might be the D (6 bases). The length of the CDR3 is 15 residues. Germline values: CDR1 SGHVS, CDR2 FQNEAQ. Trimming pared 2 bases from V and 5 bases from J, leaving 12 bases between. In DNA form, the CDR3 reads TGTGCCAGCAGCTTATATGTGGGGGGCAATGAAAAACTGTTTTTT. Its protein product is CASSLYVGGNEKLFF.

The J gene is TRBJ1-1, the V gene TRBV6-5; D is unclear. The germline CDR1 and CDR2 sequences are MNHEY and SVGAGI. V lost 6 bases and J 1 base, leaving 12 bases between the germline ends. The CDR3 loop spans 14 amino acids. The CDR3: CASRTPPGNTEAFF. The CDR3 DNA sequence: TGTGCCAGCAGAACCCCCCCCGGGAACACTGAAGCTTTCTTT.

This clone was seen only once. The genes are TRBV11-3 and TRBJ2-3, with D possibly TRBD2 on 6 matching bases. V was clipped by 5 bases and J by 7 bases, with 16 bases between them. Germline loops: CDR1 SGHNT, CDR2 YENEEA. The CDR3 loop spans 14 amino acids. CDR3 bases: TGTGCCAGCAGCCCTTCTACGGGAGATTATACGCAGTATTTT. The encoded protein is CASSPSTGDYTQYF.

The chain is built from TRBV15 and TRBJ1-6; D is possibly TRBD1 (6 bases). V shed 0 bases and J shed 11 bases, with 8 bases lying between them. The CDR3 loop spans 13 amino acids. In germline, CDR1 is LNHNV, CDR2 YYDKDF (reference sequence). In DNA, the CDR3 is TGTGCCACCAGCAGAGAGGCAGGGGCACCCCTCCACTTT. Its protein product is CATSREAGAPLHF. Looking up the rest from reference TRBV15 and TRBJ1-6 gives the full variable domain: DAMVIQNPRYQVTQFGKPVTLSCSQTLNHNVMYWYQQKSSQAPKLLFHYYDKDFNNEADTPDNFQSRRPNTSFCFLDIRSPGLGDTAMYLCATSREAGAPLHFGNGTRLTVT.

V and J are TRBV27 and TRBJ2-2; 10 positions match TRBD1. CDR1 is MNHEY and CDR2 is SMNVEV in the germline V gene (reference sequence). The CDR3 is made up of 15 amino acids. Trimming at V came to 3 bases and at J to 5 bases, leaving 3 bases not matched to a gene. DNA of the CDR3: TGTGCCAGCAGTTTTAGGACAGGGGGGACCGGGGAGCTGTTTTTT. Its translation is CASSFRTGGTGELFF.

The V gene is TRBV6-5, the J gene TRBJ2-1, with D perhaps matching TRBD1 (6 bases). V dropped 4 bases and J dropped 0 bases, with 13 bases sitting between them. This CDR3 has 16 amino acids. Germline CDR1 MNHEY, CDR2 SVGAGI. In DNA, the CDR3 is TGTGCCAGCAGTTCCTCCACAGGGCGCTCCTACAATGAGCAGTTCTTC. Translated, it gives CASSSSTGRSYNEQFF.

The chain couples TRBV28 to TRBJ2-6, with 11 bases aligning to TRBD1. The CDR3 is 15 residues long. Germline trimming cut 6 bases from V and 7 bases from J; bases unmatched to any gene: 5. Germline CDR1 is MDHEN and CDR2 is SYDVKM. The chain's CDR3 is CASRRGQGVANVLTF. As DNA, the CDR3 is TGTGCCAGCAGGAGGGGACAGGGGGTCGCCAACGTCCTGACTTTC.

The genes are TRBV29-1 and TRBJ2-7, with 10 bases that match TRBD2. The CDR3 contains 12 residues. The ends lost 5 bases at V and 4 bases at J; junction bases unmatched: 2. Germline assignment: CDR1 SQVTM and CDR2 ANQGSEA. The CDR3 is CSVLAGVYEQYF. CDR3 in DNA: TGCAGCGTTCTAGCGGGAGTTTACGAGCAGTACTTC.

CDR3 residues: CASSLGQGRDEQYF. CDR3 sequence (DNA): TGTGCCAGTAGTTTGGGGCAGGGGAGAGACGAGCAGTACTTC. V is TRBV19 and J is TRBJ2-7, with D perhaps matching TRBD1 (6 bases). The V end lost 5 bases, the J end lost 5 bases, and 16 bases lay between the germline ends. CDR1 is LNHDA and CDR2 is SQIVND in the germline V gene (reference sequence). CDR3 length equals 14 residues. The variable domain in full, with the rest retrieved from reference TRBV19 and TRBJ2-7, is DGGITQSPKYLFRKEGQNVTLSCEQNLNHDAMYWYRQDPGQGLRLIYYSQIVNDFQKGDIAEGYSVSREKKESFPLTVTSAQKNPTAFYLCASSLGQGRDEQYFGPGTRLTVT.

DNA of the CDR3: TGTGCCTCTAGTAGCGGCGGCCTGTTTGGGGCTGGGGCCAACGTCCTGACTTTC. It yields the protein CASSSGGLFGAGANVLTF. This chain connects TRBV19 to TRBJ2-6; TRBD2 is a possible D gene (6 bases). This CDR3 region has 18 residues. V was shortened by 11 bases and J by 2 bases, with 25 bases between the two germline ends. In germline, CDR1 is LNHDA, CDR2 SQIVND (reference sequence).

V is TRBV3-1 (or the pseudogene TRBV3-2) and J is TRBJ2-3; D might be TRBD2 (5 bases). The germline CDR1 and CDR2 sequences are LGHDT and YNNKEL (reference sequence). Between the trimmed V and J ends, which lost 0 bases and 5 bases, there was a span of 12 bases. CDR3 length: 15 amino acids. The CDR3 region has the DNA TGTGCCAGCAGCCAAGAGCTTAGGGCGGGAGATACGCAGTATTTT. It encodes CASSQELRAGDTQYF.

The table lists this clone with a few counts. The rearrangement joins TRBV28 to TRBJ1-5, with D unresolved. The CDR3 spans 15 residues. Trimming stripped 4 bases from V and 3 bases from J, with 13 bases between. Germline V CDR1 and CDR2: MDHEN, SYDVKM. The CDR3 sequence is CASSSDRASNQPQHF. The CDR3 DNA reads TGTGCCAGCAGTTCAGACCGAGCTTCCAATCAGCCCCAGCATTTT. Combining the CDR3 with reference TRBV28 and TRBJ1-5 gives the whole variable domain DVKVTQSSRYLVKRTGEKVFLECVQDMDHENMFWYRQDPGLGLRLIYFSYDVKMKEKGDIPEGYSVSREKKERFSLILESASTNQTSMYLCASSSDRASNQPQHFGDGTRLSIL.

The V and J genes are TRBV24-1 and TRBJ1-4, with D possibly matching TRBD1 (6 bases). Germline V lookup: CDR1 KGHDR, CDR2 SFDVKD. CDR3 length equals 14 residues. V dropped 10 bases and J dropped 8 bases, with 19 bases sitting between them. The CDR3 here is CATKLPGAMEKLFF. The CDR3 DNA follows: TGTGCCACTAAGCTCCCAGGGGCTATGGAAAAACTGTTTTTT.

This sequence joins TRBV28 and TRBJ2-1, with 7 positions matching TRBD1. Germline V gives CDR1 MDHEN, CDR2 SYDVKM. The CDR3 spans 13 residues. Trimming removed 6 bases from V and 12 bases from J; junction bases left unmatched: 11. CDR3 sequence (DNA): TGTGCCAGCAGCCCTAGACAGGGCCTGGGGCAGTTCTTC. Translation gives CASSPRQGLGQFF.

This chain joins TRBV7-2 and TRBJ1-1; no clear D gene. Between the trimmed V and J ends, which lost 5 bases and 5 bases, there was a span of 21 bases. The CDR3 is made up of 16 amino acids. Germline loops: CDR1 SGHTA, CDR2 FQGNSA. CDR3 coding DNA: TGTGCCAGCAGCGTAACATCGATGGGCGTAGAGACTGAAGCTTTCTTT. The encoded protein is CASSVTSMGVETEAFF.

The V and J genes are TRBV28 and TRBJ1-1, with TRBD1 identical over 8 bases. Germline lookup yields CDR1 MDHEN and CDR2 SYDVKM. This CDR3 has 14 amino acids. V was pared by 3 bases and J by 5 bases, with 5 bases of the junction left unmatched. CDR3 region: CASSFPGGRTEAFF. Here the CDR3 DNA reads TGTGCCAGCAGTTTCCCAGGGGGCAGGACTGAAGCTTTCTTT.

The chain couples TRBV10-3 to TRBJ2-1; 9 nucleotides match TRBD2. Germline V gene sequence: CDR1 ENHRY, CDR2 SYGVKD. This CDR3 is 16 amino acids long. J gave up 0 bases and V 6 bases, and 6 bases lay outside the gene matches. CDR3 in DNA: TGTGCCATCAGCCCCTATAGCGGGAGCTCCTACAATGAGCAGTTCTTC. This codes for CAISPYSGSSYNEQFF.

J is TRBJ2-1 and V is TRBV11-1, with D possibly called TRBD1 or TRBD2 (5 bases each). Per the germline V gene, CDR1 is SGHAT and CDR2 is FQDESV (reference sequence). V was pared by 0 bases and J by 7 bases, with 7 bases between. This CDR3 is built from 13 residues. CDR3 in amino acids: CASSLAGRNEQFF. In nucleotides, the CDR3 is TGTGCCAGCAGCTTAGCGGGACGGAATGAGCAGTTCTTC.

This chain links TRBV5-4 with TRBJ2-5; D is ambiguous. The CDR3 length is 13 residues. V was clipped by 3 bases and J by 7 bases, with 13 bases between them. The V gene's germline CDR1 is SGHNT and CDR2 YYREEE (reference sequence). The DNA of the CDR3 is TGTGCCAGCAGCTCCGACAACTGGGGGACCCAGTACTTC. Its translation: CASSSDNWGTQYF.

The chain has TRBV13 and TRBJ2-2, with TRBD1 identical over 8 bases. CDR3 length: 15 amino acids. Per the germline V gene, CDR1 is PRHDT and CDR2 is FYEKMQ (reference sequence). J gave up 3 bases and V 0 bases, and 0 bases lay outside the gene matches. The CDR3 DNA follows: TGTGCCAGCAGCTTAGGGGACAGGGACACCGGGGAGCTGTTTTTT. Protein product: CASSLGDRDTGELFF.

The chain links TRBV19 to TRBJ2-7; 8 bases are shared with TRBD2. Trimming removed 3 bases from V and 2 bases from J; junction bases left unmatched: 6. Germline values: CDR1 LNHDA, CDR2 SQIVND (reference sequence). This CDR3 spans 15 amino acids. The chain's CDR3 is CASSITRRGAYEQYF. CDR3 nucleotides: TGTGCCAGTAGTATCACCCGGCGGGGGGCCTACGAGCAGTACTTC.

This clone came up once. The chain couples TRBV6-1 to TRBJ2-2, with unresolved D. The CDR3 covers 14 residues. From germline, CDR1 is MNHNS and CDR2 SASEGT. Trimming pared 3 bases from V and 5 bases from J, leaving 10 bases between. CDR3 residues: CASSEILSTGELFF. The CDR3 bases are TGTGCCAGCAGTGAGATTTTGAGTACCGGGGAGCTGTTTTTT.

This clone came up once. This rearrangement joins TRBV9 to TRBJ2-1; tentatively, D is TRBD1 or TRBD2 (5 bases each). Germline values: CDR1 SGDLS, CDR2 YYNGEE. The CDR3 runs 13 residues. The germline V and J ends were trimmed by 0 bases and 12 bases, with 13 bases remaining between them. In nucleotides, the CDR3 is TGTGCCAGCAGCGTAGCTCTGGGGGAAGGGCAGTTCTTC. Its protein product is CASSVALGEGQFF.